The subject of this entry is one T cell receptor (beta chain). This sample is drawn from a study of blood T cells in healthy people across ages. PBMCs numbering at least 6 million were isolated per sample. Per individual sample, total RNA of at least 5 micrograms was extracted. For the second PCR, which ran for about 7 to 11 cycles, a sample-barcoded 5' primer and a J-beta primer mix were used. Via MiXCR, TCRdb re-called the 5' RACE reads, giving one row per CDR3 protein. The data show more than 500,000 distinct CDR3 sequences, roughly a quarter seen once. The CDR3 covers 15 residues. Trimming cost V 2 bases and J 4 bases; bases outside gene matches: 5. Separately, the same data were catalogued under a study of T cells of mothers and their children. Per that study: cDNA was made from all extracted RNA, approximately 1.5 ug per 15 ul. The study found slightly higher but non-significant overlap in related versus unrelated mother-child pairs.

This chain joins TRBV12-3 or TRBV12-4 and TRBJ2-3; 8 bases are a match to TRBD2. The receptor's source is a boy aged 2 to 9 in good health. The sequenced sample consisted of blood. The CDR3 is CASSLRDGRADTQYF. For the CDR3, the DNA is TGTGCCAGCAGTTTAAGGGACGGGAGGGCAGATACGCAGTATTTT.